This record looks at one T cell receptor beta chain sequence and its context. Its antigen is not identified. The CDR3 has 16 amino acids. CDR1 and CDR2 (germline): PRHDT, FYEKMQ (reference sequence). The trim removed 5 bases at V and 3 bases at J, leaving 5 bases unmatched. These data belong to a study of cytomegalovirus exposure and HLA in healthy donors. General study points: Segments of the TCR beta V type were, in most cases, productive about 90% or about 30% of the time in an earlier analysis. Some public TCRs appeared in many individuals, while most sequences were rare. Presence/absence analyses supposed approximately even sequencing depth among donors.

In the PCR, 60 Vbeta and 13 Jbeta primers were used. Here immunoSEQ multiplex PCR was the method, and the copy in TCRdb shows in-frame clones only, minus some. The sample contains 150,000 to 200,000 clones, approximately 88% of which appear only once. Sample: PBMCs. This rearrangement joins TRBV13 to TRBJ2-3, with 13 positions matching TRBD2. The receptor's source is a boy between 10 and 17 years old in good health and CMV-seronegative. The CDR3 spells CASSTLAGGPTDTQYF. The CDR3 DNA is TGTGCCAGCAGCACACTAGCGGGAGGGCCAACAGATACGCAGTATTTT.